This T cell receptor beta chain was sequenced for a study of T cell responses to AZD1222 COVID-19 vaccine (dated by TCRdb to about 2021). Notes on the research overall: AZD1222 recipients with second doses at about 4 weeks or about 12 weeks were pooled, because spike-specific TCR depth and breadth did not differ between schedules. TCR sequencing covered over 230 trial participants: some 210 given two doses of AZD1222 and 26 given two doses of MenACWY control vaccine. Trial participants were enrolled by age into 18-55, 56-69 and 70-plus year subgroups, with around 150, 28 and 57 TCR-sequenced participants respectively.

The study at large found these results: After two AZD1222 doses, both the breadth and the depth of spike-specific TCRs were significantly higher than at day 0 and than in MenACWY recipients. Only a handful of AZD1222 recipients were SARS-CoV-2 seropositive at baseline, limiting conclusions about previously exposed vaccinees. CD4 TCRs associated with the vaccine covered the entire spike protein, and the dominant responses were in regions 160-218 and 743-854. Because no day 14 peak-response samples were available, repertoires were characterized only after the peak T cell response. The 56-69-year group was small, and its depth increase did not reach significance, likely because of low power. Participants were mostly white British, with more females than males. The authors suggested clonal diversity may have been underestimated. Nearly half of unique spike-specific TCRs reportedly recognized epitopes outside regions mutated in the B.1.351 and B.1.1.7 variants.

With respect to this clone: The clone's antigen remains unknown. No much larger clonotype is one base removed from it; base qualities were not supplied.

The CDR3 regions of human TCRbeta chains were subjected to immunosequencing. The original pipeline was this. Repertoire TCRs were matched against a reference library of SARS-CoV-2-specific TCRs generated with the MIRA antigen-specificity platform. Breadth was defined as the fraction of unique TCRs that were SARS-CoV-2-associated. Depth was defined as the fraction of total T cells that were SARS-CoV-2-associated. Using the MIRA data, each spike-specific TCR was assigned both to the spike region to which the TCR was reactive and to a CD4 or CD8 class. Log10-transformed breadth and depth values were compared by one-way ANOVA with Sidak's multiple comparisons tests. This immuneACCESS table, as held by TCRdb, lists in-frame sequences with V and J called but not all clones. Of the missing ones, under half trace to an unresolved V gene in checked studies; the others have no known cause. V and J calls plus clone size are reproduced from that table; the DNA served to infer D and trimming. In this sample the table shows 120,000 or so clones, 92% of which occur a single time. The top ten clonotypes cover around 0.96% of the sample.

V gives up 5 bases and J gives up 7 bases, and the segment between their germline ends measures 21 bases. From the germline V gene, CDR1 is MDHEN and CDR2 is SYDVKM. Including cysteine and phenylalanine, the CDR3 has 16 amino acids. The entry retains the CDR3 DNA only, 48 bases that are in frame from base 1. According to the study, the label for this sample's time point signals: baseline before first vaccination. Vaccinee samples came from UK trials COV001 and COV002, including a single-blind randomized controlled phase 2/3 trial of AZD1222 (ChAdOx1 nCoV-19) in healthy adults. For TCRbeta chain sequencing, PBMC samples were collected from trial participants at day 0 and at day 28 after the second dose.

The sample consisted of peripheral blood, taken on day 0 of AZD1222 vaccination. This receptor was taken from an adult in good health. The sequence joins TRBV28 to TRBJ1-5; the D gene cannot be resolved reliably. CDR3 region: CASSPERWGNRQPQHF. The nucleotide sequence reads TGTGCCAGCAGTCCCGAACGTTGGGGTAATAGACAGCCCCAGCATTTT.